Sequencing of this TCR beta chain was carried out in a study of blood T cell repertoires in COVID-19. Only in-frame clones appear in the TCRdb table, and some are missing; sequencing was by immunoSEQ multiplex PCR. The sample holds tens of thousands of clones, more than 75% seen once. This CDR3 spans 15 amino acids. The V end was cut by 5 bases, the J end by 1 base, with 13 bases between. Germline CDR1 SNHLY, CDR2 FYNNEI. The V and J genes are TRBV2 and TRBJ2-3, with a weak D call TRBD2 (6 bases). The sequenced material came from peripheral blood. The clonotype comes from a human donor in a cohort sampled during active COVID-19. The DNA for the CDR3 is TGTGCCAGCAGTCGGGACTCCGGGGGCACAGATACGCAGTATTTT. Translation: CASSRDSGGTDTQYF. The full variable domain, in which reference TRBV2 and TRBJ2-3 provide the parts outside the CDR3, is EPEVTQTPSHQVTQMGQEVILRCVPISNHLYFYWYRQILGQKVEFLVSFYNNEISEKSEIFDDQFSVERPDGSNFTLKIRSTKLEDSAMYFCASSRDSGGTDTQYFGPGTRLTVL.